A single sample gave rise to the 16 T cell receptor beta chains below, sequenced in a study of T cell repertoires in ileal Crohn's disease. Repertoires were generated with immunoSEQ multiplex PCR, while TCRdb's copy carries only in-frame clones and drops some. Among 15,000 to 20,000 clones listed, 55% to 85% were seen once. Time point noted: neoterminal ileum biopsy at postoperative endoscopy, about 6 months after surgery. The sequenced sample was ileal tissue. The receptors shown here come from an adult with Crohn's disease.

The J gene is TRBJ2-1, the V gene TRBV5-6, with TRBD2 identical over 9 bases. Germline CDR1 is SGHDT and CDR2 is YYEEEE. The junction had 3 bases not matched to a gene; V was cut back by 0 bases and J by 5 bases. This CDR3 region has 15 residues. DNA for the CDR3: TGTGCCAGCAGCTTGGTGCGGGAGGGACACAATGAGCAGTTCTTC. Protein: CASSLVREGHNEQFF.

The V call is TRBV27, the J call TRBJ2-1; maybe TRBD2 (6 bases). The CDR3 consists of 15 residues. Germline V gene lookup returns CDR1 MNHEY and CDR2 SMNVEV (reference sequence). V dropped 2 bases and J dropped 1 base, with 9 bases sitting between them. In DNA form, the CDR3 reads TGTGCCAGCAGTTTAAGGGCGGGATCCTACAATGAGCAGTTCTTC. Translating gives CASSLRAGSYNEQFF.

This clone was seen a few times. The final CDR3 position lacks the conserved phenylalanine or tryptophan, pointing to a likely read error. It is unclear where the CDR3 begins or ends on the DNA, so no DNA is shown, and the CDR3 is as TCRdb lists it. The chain combines TRBV6-1 with TRBJ1-6. Germline V gene sequence: CDR1 MNHNS, CDR2 SASEGT. The CDR3 is 11 residues long, counting both termini. CDR3 sequence: CASSEGSGVTI.

The J gene is TRBJ2-1, the V gene TRBV20-1; D is unclear. Trimming shortened V by 6 bases and J by 2 bases, and 5 bases separated the two germline ends. Germline CDR1 reads DFQATT; CDR2 reads SNEGSKA (reference sequence). The CDR3 is 11 amino acids. The CDR3 region is CSAKPYNEQFF. CDR3 in DNA: TGCAGTGCAAAGCCCTACAATGAGCAGTTCTTC.

V gene TRBV5-1 combines with J gene TRBJ2-3; 13 bases are a match to TRBD2. The length of the CDR3 is 18 residues. Germline CDR1 and CDR2: SGHRS and YFSETQ. J lost 0 bases, V lost 4 bases, and 8 bases had no gene match. DNA for the CDR3: TGCGCCAGCAGCGTGACTAGCGGGAGGATACACAGCACAGATACGCAGTATTTT. It translates to CASSVTSGRIHSTDTQYF.

The rearrangement links TRBV30 to TRBJ2-7, with D tentatively TRBD1 (6 bases). The germline gives CDR1 GTSNPN, CDR2 SVGIG (reference sequence). V was trimmed by 3 bases and J by 2 bases, leaving 11 bases between them. The CDR3 totals 13 residues. The CDR3 sequence is CAWSIGQTYEQYF. In DNA, the CDR3 is TGTGCCTGGAGCATTGGACAGACCTACGAGCAGTACTTC.

The rearrangement joins TRBV9 to TRBJ2-1; weak D call: TRBD2 (5 bases). CDR1 is SGDLS, CDR2 YYNGEE, per germline. The CDR3 is made up of 15 amino acids. V lost 0 bases and J 1 base, leaving 8 bases between the germline ends. CDR3 sequence (DNA): TGTGCCAGCAGCGTAGGAGGGTATTCCTACAATGAGCAGTTCTTC. Its translation is CASSVGGYSYNEQFF.

The V call is TRBV27, the J call TRBJ2-5; 9 bases are a match to TRBD2. V lost 6 bases, J lost 5 bases, and 7 bases stayed unmatched. The length of the CDR3 is 14 residues. The germline V gene encodes CDR1 MNHEY and CDR2 SMNVEV (reference sequence). CDR3 DNA: TGTGCCAGCAGATCTAGCGGGAAGATCGAGACCCAGTACTTC. This codes for CASRSSGKIETQYF.

V usage is TRBV18 and J usage is TRBJ1-2; 7 nucleotides agree with TRBD1. V dropped 4 bases and J dropped 7; count of bases not matched to a gene: 6. Germline CDR1 and CDR2: KGHSH and LQKENI. The CDR3 runs to 13 residues. CDR3 sequence: CASSLRQGFGYTF. Here the CDR3 DNA reads TGTGCCAGCTCACTTAGACAGGGTTTTGGCTACACCTTC.

V usage is TRBV4-3 and J usage is TRBJ2-5; D uncertain. Per germline, CDR1 LGHNA and CDR2 YSLEER. Deletions cut 0 bases from V and 1 base from J, with 9 bases between. The CDR3 contains 15 residues. The CDR3 DNA sequence: TGCGCCAGCAGCCAAGATCTGACTCCCCAAGAGACCCAGTACTTC. The encoded protein is CASSQDLTPQETQYF.

A few counts support this clone. V usage is TRBV7-9 and J usage is TRBJ2-6; D gene uncertain. V was shortened by 2 bases and J by 3 bases, with 11 bases between the two germline ends. This CDR3 comprises 16 residues. Germline CDR1 reads SEHNR; CDR2 reads FQNEAQ (reference sequence). The chain's CDR3 is CASSLLSGGGANVLTF. The CDR3 DNA follows: TGTGCCAGCAGCTTATTATCGGGTGGTGGGGCCAACGTCCTGACTTTC. Full variable domain (rest looked up from reference TRBV7-9 and TRBJ2-6): DTGVSQNPRHKITKRGQNVTFRCDPISEHNRLYWYRQTLGQGPEFLTYFQNEAQLEKSRLLSDRFSAERPKGSFSTLEIQRTEQGDSAMYLCASSLLSGGGANVLTFGAGSRLTVL.

This clone came up a few times. This chain links TRBV6-5 with TRBJ2-1; TRBD2 might be the D (5 bases). The V end lost 6 bases, the J end lost 6 bases, and 15 bases lay between the germline ends. Looked up from germline, CDR1 is MNHEY and CDR2 is SVGAGI. There are 14 residues in the CDR3. CDR3 sequence reads: CASRNTHTSNEQFF. The DNA for the CDR3 is TGTGCCAGCAGAAACACACATACTAGCAATGAGCAGTTCTTC.

For the CDR3, the DNA is TGTGCCAGCAGCTTACAGCAGGGTTTTTACGAGCAGTACTTC. Protein product: CASSLQQGFYEQYF. The chain links TRBV7-2 to TRBJ2-7, with D possibly TRBD1 on 5 matching bases. Germline V CDR1 and CDR2: SGHTA, FQGNSA. This CDR3 has 14 amino acids. V lost 2 bases and J 4 bases, leaving 12 bases between the germline ends.

The rearrangement joins TRBV6-1 to TRBJ2-7; 7 nucleotides line up with TRBD2. The CDR3 loop spans 14 amino acids. Germline-derived CDR1 and CDR2 are MNHNS and SASEGT. V lost 4 bases, J lost 3 bases, and 6 bases stayed unmatched. The chain's CDR3 is CASSVLAYYYEQYF. The CDR3 DNA reads TGTGCCAGCAGTGTACTAGCGTACTACTACGAGCAGTACTTC.

This clone was seen a handful of times. The rearrangement uses TRBV19 and TRBJ1-2; D is uncertain. The length of the CDR3 is 11 residues. The germline gives CDR1 LNHDA, CDR2 SQIVND (reference sequence). V was pared by 4 bases and J by 5 bases, with 5 bases between. The CDR3: CASSKQYGYTF. CDR3 DNA: TGTGCCAGTAGTAAACAGTATGGCTACACCTTC.

The rearrangement joins TRBV4-1 to TRBJ1-6; D not certain. Trimming removed 0 bases at V and 6 bases at J, with 9 bases between. Germline assignment: CDR1 MGHRA and CDR2 YSYEKL. This CDR3 has 15 amino acids. CDR3 DNA: TGCGCCAGCAGCCAAGATGAGAACAGTAATTCACCCCTCCACTTT. Protein product: CASSQDENSNSPLHF.